This TCR beta chain was captured by sequencing in a study of regulatory T cells in long-lasting Graves disease. The authors built TCR beta libraries using iRepertoire HTBI primers and Arm-PCR of CDR3 regions. Each CDR3 protein is one row after TCRdb ran MiXCR on the multiplex PCR reads. The sample comprises roughly 500,000 distinct CDR3 sequences, 20% to 25% of which are singletons, and 7% to 9% rests with the top ten. Time point noted: persistent/refractory GD, antithyroid drugs over 5 years with positive TRAb. PBMCs provided the RNA from which the TCR library was made. V gave up 5 bases and J gave up 13 bases, with 21 bases separating them. The CDR3 has 14 residues. This clonotype occurred many times.

The sequence came from a female donor with Graves disease. The chain carries TRBV12-3 or TRBV12-4 and TRBJ2-4; D is perhaps TRBD2 (6 bases). Sequencing used peripheral blood mononuclear cells (PBMCs), obtained when the disease was refractory, from a patient treated with antithyroid drugs. In nucleotides, the CDR3 is TGTGCCAGCAGTCCCCGTTGGGGGGTATGGCGGCAGTACTTC. Amino acids: CASSPRWGVWRQYF.